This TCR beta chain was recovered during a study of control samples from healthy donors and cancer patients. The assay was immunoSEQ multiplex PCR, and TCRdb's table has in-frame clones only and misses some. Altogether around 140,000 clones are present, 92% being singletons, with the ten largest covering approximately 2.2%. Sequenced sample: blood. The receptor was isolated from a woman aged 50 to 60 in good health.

CDR3: CASSPRTSRHEQFF. For the CDR3, the DNA is TGTGCCAGCAGTCCCCGGACTAGCCGCCATGAGCAGTTCTTC. The rearrangement uses TRBV6-5 and TRBJ2-1, with 8 bases that match TRBD2. The CDR3 sequence is 14 residues long. In germline, CDR1 is MNHEY, CDR2 SVGAGI. V dropped 5 bases and J dropped 8; count of bases not matched to a gene: 8.